The 6 T cell receptor beta chains presented below share a single source sample, sequenced in a study of CD8 T cells in ankylosing spondylitis (dated by TCRdb to 2017 to 2019). Preparation of the library involved 5' RACE. These reads were obtained on an Illumina HiSeq 2500. Through fastp at Q25 and MiXCR, TCRdb rebuilt clones from the public reads, retaining in-frame beta chains. CDR3 protein sequences are deduplicated, and each keeps its most common genes and DNA. This sample gives about 170,000 distinct CDR3 sequences in total; about a sixth of them show up just once. In total, the top ten clones hold roughly 8% of the sample. Sequenced: blood, either unsorted or a sorted T cell fraction (not recorded which). These receptors originate from a male donor with ankylosing spondylitis or in good health (not recorded which).

CDR3 sequence (DNA): TGTGCCAGCAGTTTAACCAGCGGGGGAAGCACAGATACGCAGTATTTT. It specifies CASSLTSGGSTDTQYF. This rearrangement joins TRBV27 to TRBJ2-3; 8 nucleotides match TRBD2. The germline V gene has CDR1 MNHEY and CDR2 SMNVEV (reference sequence). Losses at the gene ends were 2 bases for V and 0 bases for J; bases not matched to a gene: 4. This CDR3 is 16 amino acids long.

This clonotype was counted at least ten times. The chain recombines TRBV29-1 with TRBJ2-1; no definite D call. V was cut by 4 bases and J by 4 bases, with 11 bases left in between. There are 13 residues in the CDR3. The germline CDR1 and CDR2 sequences are SQVTM and ANQGSEA. This CDR3 is CSVVNPGYNEQFF. The CDR3 coding sequence is TGCAGCGTTGTCAACCCCGGGTACAATGAGCAGTTCTTC.

V is TRBV15 and J is TRBJ2-1, with 8 bases lining up with TRBD2. The CDR3 runs 17 residues. V lost 0 bases, J lost 5 bases, and 9 bases stayed unmatched. Looked up from germline, CDR1 is LNHNV and CDR2 is YYDKDF (reference sequence). The CDR3: CATSRDGASGFDNEQFF. The CDR3 DNA follows: TGTGCCACCAGCAGAGATGGCGCTAGCGGGTTCGACAATGAGCAGTTCTTC. Variable domain in full (rest from reference TRBV15 and TRBJ2-1): DAMVIQNPRYQVTQFGKPVTLSCSQTLNHNVMYWYQQKSSQAPKLLFHYYDKDFNNEADTPDNFQSRRPNTSFCFLDIRSPGLGDTAMYLCATSRDGASGFDNEQFFGPGTRLTVL.

This clonotype has a handful of counts. The V and J genes are TRBV5-1 and TRBJ1-5; D might be TRBD1 (5 bases). Per the germline V gene, CDR1 is SGHRS and CDR2 is YFSETQ. The CDR3 is 16 residues long. Trimming took 2 bases from V and 2 from J, leaving 14 bases between them. DNA of the CDR3: TGCGCCAGCAGCTTCGGGGGACTTGGAGGCAATCAGCCCCAGCATTTT. Translated, it gives CASSFGGLGGNQPQHF.

This clonotype was detected only a few times. The genes are TRBV2 and TRBJ2-2, with D tentatively TRBD1 or TRBD2 (6 bases each). CDR3 length: 18 amino acids. CDR1 is SNHLY and CDR2 is FYNNEI in the germline V gene. Trimming stripped 2 bases from V and 6 bases from J, with 22 bases between. The CDR3 protein is CASSETGAVRLEPGELFF. The DNA for the CDR3 is TGTGCCAGCAGTGAAACGGGGGCGGTACGACTGGAGCCCGGGGAGCTGTTTTTT.

The chain is built from TRBV9 and TRBJ2-7; the match to TRBD1 covers 12 bases. J lost 9 bases, V lost 4 bases, and 14 bases had no gene match. Looked up from germline, CDR1 is SGDLS and CDR2 is YYNGEE. This CDR3 spans 16 amino acids. This chain's CDR3 is CASSSLPGQGALVQYF. The CDR3 DNA is TGTGCCAGCAGCTCACTTCCGGGACAGGGGGCTCTGGTGCAGTACTTC.